These T cell receptor beta chains were read from a single sample in a study of shared clonotypes between healthy human individuals. The protocol was immunoSEQ multiplex PCR, while the TCRdb copy is restricted to in-frame clones and leaves out a portion. The sample carries about 2 million clones, about 95% recorded once. Specimen: naive CD8+ T cells sorted from blood. The receptors here all came from a man younger than 35 in good health. Both conserved end residues are part of each CDR3. A D gene is named only where the DNA matches it firmly. Not every row has a clone size; where given, it reads once, few, many or a size class.

clone_size: once; v_call: TRBV6-5; d_call: TRBD2; j_call: TRBJ2-1; cdr3_aa: CASSGTSGIGEQFF; cdr3_nt: TGTGCCAGCAGTGGGACTAGCGGGATTGGAGAGCAGTTCTTC
clone_size: -; v_call: TRBV28; d_call: -; j_call: TRBJ2-5; cdr3_aa: CASSSPSAQGSETQYF; cdr3_nt: TGTGCCAGCAGTTCCCCATCCGCACAGGGTAGTGAGACCCAGTACTTC
clone_size: -; v_call: TRBV6-1; d_call: -; j_call: TRBJ2-1; cdr3_aa: CASSRVNEQFF; cdr3_nt: TGTGCCAGCAGCAGGGTGAATGAGCAGTTCTTC
clone_size: -; v_call: TRBV11-2; d_call: -; j_call: TRBJ2-7; cdr3_aa: CASSLVGAVGEQYF; cdr3_nt: TGTGCCAGCAGCTTAGTCGGGGCGGTGGGCGAGCAGTACTTC
clone_size: -; v_call: TRBV4-3; d_call: -; j_call: TRBJ1-5; cdr3_aa: CASSQATNQPQHF; cdr3_nt: TGCGCCAGCAGCCAAGCCACCAATCAGCCCCAGCATTTT
clone_size: -; v_call: TRBV10-2; d_call: -; j_call: TRBJ2-7; cdr3_aa: CASSVGGNEQYF; cdr3_nt: TGCGCCAGCAGTGTAGGGGGTAACGAGCAGTACTTC
clone_size: -; v_call: TRBV6-1; d_call: -; j_call: TRBJ1-4; cdr3_aa: CASNVGTGYEKLFF; cdr3_nt: TGTGCCAGCAACGTAGGGACCGGTTATGAAAAACTGTTTTTT
clone_size: -; v_call: TRBV11-2; d_call: -; j_call: TRBJ2-1; cdr3_aa: CASSQEYYPGVFF; cdr3_nt: TGTGCCAGCAGCCAAGAATACTACCCGGGAGTGTTCTTC
clone_size: -; v_call: TRBV6-5; d_call: TRBD2; j_call: TRBJ2-7; cdr3_aa: CASRPLEREVDEQYF; cdr3_nt: TGTGCCAGCAGGCCCCTCGAGCGGGAGGTCGACGAGCAGTACTTC
clone_size: -; v_call: TRBV10-3; d_call: -; j_call: TRBJ2-7; cdr3_aa: CAISESTADEQYF; cdr3_nt: TGTGCCATCAGTGAGTCGACGGCAGACGAGCAGTACTTC
clone_size: -; v_call: TRBV4-1; d_call: TRBD2; j_call: TRBJ2-4; cdr3_aa: CASSAPGLPGIQYF; cdr3_nt: TGCGCCAGCAGCGCCCCGGGACTACCAGGCATTCAGTACTTC
clone_size: -; v_call: TRBV28; d_call: TRBD1; j_call: TRBJ1-3; cdr3_aa: CASSLGGGGNTIYF; cdr3_nt: TGTGCCAGCAGTTTAGGAGGGGGCGGAAACACCATATATTTT
clone_size: -; v_call: TRBV6-1; d_call: -; j_call: TRBJ2-3; cdr3_aa: CASTARQSTDTQYF; cdr3_nt: TGTGCCAGCACAGCTAGACAGAGCACAGATACGCAGTATTTT
clone_size: -; v_call: TRBV4-3; d_call: TRBD1; j_call: TRBJ2-7; cdr3_aa: CASSQGGQGIYEQYF; cdr3_nt: TGCGCCAGCAGCCAAGGGGGACAGGGGATATACGAGCAGTACTTC
clone_size: once; v_call: TRBV4-1; d_call: -; j_call: TRBJ2-3; cdr3_aa: CASSQDYPPFGDTQYF; cdr3_nt: TGCGCCAGCAGCCAAGATTACCCACCTTTCGGGGATACGCAGTATTTT